These 32 T cell receptor beta chains share one sample of origin, sequenced in a study of prognosis after radiotherapy for stage I lung cancer. Researchers used two-round multiplex PCR to amplify TCR beta CDR3 starting from genomic DNA. Primers specific to each TRBV and TRBJ gene were used in first-round PCR. One entry per CDR3 protein results from TCRdb running MiXCR on the multiplex PCR reads. Of about 22,000 distinct CDR3 sequences in the sample, under 45% were seen once. This specimen consisted of PBMCs, obtained before or after stereotactic body radiation therapy (not recorded which). These receptors were collected from a donor over 45 with non-small cell lung cancer.

By proportion, this clonotype is medium-sized. The V call is TRBV6-5, the J call TRBJ2-7, with D possibly TRBD1 on 5 matching bases. Germline V lookup: CDR1 MNHEY, CDR2 SVGAGI. Trimming left V 0 bases short and J 2 bases short, with 14 bases between. The CDR3 is made up of 16 amino acids. CDR3 loop: CASSYSLTVQAYEQYF. The CDR3 DNA reads as TGTGCCAGCAGTTACTCTCTTACGGTACAGGCCTACGAGCAGTACTTC.

This clonotype was seen ten or more times. The rearrangement links TRBV9 to TRBJ2-2, with 11 bases that match TRBD2. Losses at the gene ends were 1 base for V and 7 bases for J; bases not matched to a gene: 9. The CDR3 is made up of 17 amino acids. CDR1 SGDLS and CDR2 YYNGEE come from the germline V gene. The CDR3: CASSVLSSGGVHGELFF. CDR3 DNA sequence: TGTGCCAGCAGCGTATTGAGTAGCGGGGGGGTCCACGGGGAGCTGTTTTTT.

Regarding this clonotype: It differs at one base from a far larger clone, so likely a read error. The chain carries TRBV6-8 and TRBJ2-1; TRBD1 or TRBD2 may be the D gene (5 bases each). This CDR3 comprises 19 residues. Germline CDR1 reads MNHGY; CDR2 reads SAAAGT. In DNA, the CDR3 is TGTGCCAGCAGACTACAAGGGGTTGTGCGGAGTTGGACTTACAATGATCAGTTCTTC. This encodes CASRLQGVVRSWTYNDQFF.

The rearrangement uses TRBV5-1 and TRBJ1-4; no clear D. V lost 5 bases and J lost 12, with 20 bases in between. Germline V lookup: CDR1 SGHRS, CDR2 YFSETQ. The CDR3 loop spans 14 amino acids. The CDR3 spells CASRPGECVVELFF. The CDR3 DNA sequence: TGCGCCAGCAGGCCGGGTGAATGTGTGGTGGAACTGTTTTTT.

This clonotype was recorded only once. The chain links TRBV7-2 to TRBJ2-7; 9 bases align to TRBD1. Trimming took 5 bases from V and 2 from J; bases not matched to a gene: 13. CDR3 length equals 17 residues. CDR1 is SGHTA, CDR2 FQGNSA, per germline. This CDR3 is CASSLGGDRVTPYEQYF. The CDR3 nucleotides are TGTGCCAGCAGCCTAGGGGGGGACAGGGTGACACCCTACGAGCAGTACTTC.

The J gene is TRBJ2-2, the V gene TRBV24-1; no clear D. V lost 8 bases to trimming and J lost 0 bases, with 9 bases between them. The CDR3 extends over 14 amino acids. Germline V gene data show CDR1 as KGHDR and CDR2 as SFDVKD. The CDR3 bases are TGTGCCACCATTACTATTCCGAACACCGGGGAGCTGTTTTTT. This translates into CATITIPNTGELFF.

The rearrangement joins TRBV2 to TRBJ2-2, with 8 nucleotides matching TRBD2. The CDR3 length is 14 residues. V shed 7 bases and J 4 bases; nucleotides not matched to a gene: 5. Germline V CDR1 and CDR2: SNHLY, FYNNEI. CDR3 region: CASMGGRSTGELFF. In nucleotides, the CDR3 is TGTGCCAGCATGGGCGGGAGGTCCACCGGGGAGCTGTTTTTT.

J is TRBJ2-2 and V is TRBV30; D is unresolved. The V end lost 1 base, the J end lost 4 bases, and 10 bases lay between the germline ends. Germline V gives CDR1 GTSNPN, CDR2 SVGIG (reference sequence). This CDR3 contains 14 residues. CDR3 sequence (DNA): TGTGCCTGGAGTGGCGTTTTAGTCACCGGGGAGCTGTTTTTT. Translated: CAWSGVLVTGELFF.

This clonotype was seen many times. The J gene is TRBJ2-3, the V gene TRBV6-2 or TRBV6-3; the D gene is possibly TRBD2 (5 bases). The CDR3 has 15 residues. Germline loops: CDR1 MNHEY, CDR2 SVGEGT. Trimming stripped 3 bases from V and 1 base from J, with 11 bases between. In DNA, the CDR3 is TGTGCCAGCAGTTATCCTAGCAGAGGCACAGATACGCAGTATTTT. Translating gives CASSYPSRGTDTQYF.

This clonotype has just a few counts. The rearrangement joins TRBV6-2 or TRBV6-3 to TRBJ1-5, with a weak D call TRBD1 (5 bases). This CDR3 has 16 residues. The V end was cut by 2 bases, the J end by 1 base, with 12 bases between. CDR1 and CDR2 (germline): MNHEY, SVGEGT. The DNA of the CDR3 is TGTGCCAGCAGTTACACGGGGGGGGGAAGCAATCAGCCCCAGCATTTT. It codes for CASSYTGGGSNQPQHF.

As for this clonotype: At one of its ends the junction is not consistent with the germline gene, which may arise from a read error. The V call is TRBV25-1, the J call TRBJ2-1; 9 bases are a match to TRBD1. The germline V gene has CDR1 MGHDK and CDR2 SYGVNS. This CDR3 is 15 amino acids long. The CDR3: CASIYPGQGIPPVVF. The CDR3 DNA reads as TGTGCCAGCATTTATCCGGGACAGGGTATTCCCCCAGTGGTCTTC.

V gene TRBV15 combines with J gene TRBJ2-2; D is uncertain. CDR1 and CDR2 from the germline V gene are LNHNV and YYDKDF (reference sequence). Between the trimmed V and J ends, which lost 4 bases and 3 bases, there was a span of 6 bases. The CDR3 is 13 residues long. CDR3 amino acids: CATSIYYTGELFF. The CDR3 nucleotides are TGTGCCACCAGCATATATTACACCGGGGAGCTGTTTTTT.

Within the sample, this clonotype is medium-sized. The J gene is TRBJ2-3, the V gene TRBV5-1; a weak D match, TRBD2 (5 bases). Germline V gene data show CDR1 as SGHRS and CDR2 as YFSETQ. Trimming took off 1 base at V and 6 bases at J, with 12 bases between the two ends. The CDR3 length is 14 residues. CDR3: CASSLMTIVDTQYF. In DNA form, the CDR3 reads TGCGCCAGCAGCTTGATGACTATCGTGGATACGCAGTATTTT.

With regard to this clonotype: This sequence may be a read error, since a much larger clone differs from it by one base. The rearrangement links TRBV28 to TRBJ2-2; D is unresolved. Germline V gene lookup returns CDR1 MDHEN and CDR2 SYDVKM. The CDR3 consists of 16 residues. CDR3 protein: CASSLFFSMNTGQLFF. DNA for the CDR3: TGTGCCAGCAGTTTATTCTTTAGTATGAACACCGGGCAGCTGTTTTTT.

In its sample, this clonotype was seen once. The DNA of the CDR3 is TGTGCCAGCAGCCAGGGGGCAGGGGGCTCCTACGAGCAGTACTTC. It yields the protein CASSQGAGGSYEQYF. The chain uses TRBV7-2 and TRBJ2-7; 8 nucleotides agree with TRBD1. The CDR3 sequence is 15 residues long. Germline CDR1 and CDR2: SGHTA and FQGNSA. V was pared by 5 bases and J by 0 bases, with 6 bases of the junction left unmatched.

This clonotype was recorded at least ten times. In DNA form, the CDR3 reads TGTGCCAGCAGCTTAGGGTTGTTTGGGGGGGGGAAAATCCTGCCACAAGATACGCAGTATTTT. The encoded protein is CASSLGLFGGGKILPQDTQYF. V usage is TRBV7-9 and J usage is TRBJ2-3, with 7 bases aligning to TRBD2. Germline lookup yields CDR1 SEHNR and CDR2 FQNEAQ (reference sequence). Losses at the gene ends were 1 base for V and 5 bases for J; bases not matched to a gene: 24. The CDR3 runs to 21 residues.

In DNA, the CDR3 is TGTGCCATCATCTCAGGCAGGGGCCTTACGAAGCAGTACTTC. Protein: CAIISGRGLTKQYF. This chain joins TRBV28 and TRBJ2-7, with D tentatively TRBD1 (6 bases). CDR3 length equals 14 residues. Germline loops: CDR1 MDHEN, CDR2 SYDVKM. V lost 10 bases, J lost 8 bases, and 24 bases lay in between.

V is TRBV12-3 or TRBV12-4 and J is TRBJ1-4; no clear D. The CDR3 length is 14 residues. The V and J ends lost 3 bases and 0 bases respectively, with 5 bases between them. The CDR3 sequence: CASSFTATNEKLFF. CDR3 nucleotides: TGTGCCAGCAGTTTCACAGCAACTAATGAAAAACTGTTTTTT.

This clonotype was seen repeatedly, ten times or more. The chain has TRBV5-1 and TRBJ1-1; D is undetermined. Germline V gene sequence: CDR1 SGHRS, CDR2 YFSETQ. V lost 3 bases and J 1 base, leaving 13 bases between the germline ends. The CDR3 loop spans 15 amino acids. The CDR3 protein is CASSSDLPGNTEAFF. In nucleotides, the CDR3 is TGCGCCAGCAGCTCCGACCTACCTGGGAACACTGAAGCTTTCTTT.

This chain links TRBV6-2 or TRBV6-3 with TRBJ1-5, with D perhaps matching TRBD1 (5 bases). CDR3 length equals 17 residues. Germline CDR1 and CDR2: MNHEY and SVGEGT. V was pared by 5 bases and J by 3 bases, with 20 bases between. Here the CDR3 reads CASSELRDPLPNQPQHF. Here the CDR3 DNA reads TGTGCCAGCAGTGAACTCCGGGACCCACTGCCCAATCAGCCCCAGCATTTT.

The CDR3 reads CASSLSGSRIYNEQFF. The CDR3 coding sequence is TGTGCCAGTAGTCTTAGCGGGAGTCGAATCTACAATGAGCAGTTCTTC. The J gene is TRBJ2-1, the V gene TRBV19; 9 positions agree with TRBD2. V lost 5 bases, J lost 3 bases, and 8 bases stayed unmatched. The CDR3 consists of 16 residues. Looked up from germline, CDR1 is LNHDA and CDR2 is SQIVND (reference sequence).

This rearrangement joins TRBV4-2 to TRBJ2-1; no definite D call. CDR1 is LGHNA, CDR2 YNFKEQ, per germline. The CDR3 has 16 amino acids. The ends were cut back, 0 bases at V and 0 bases at J, with 9 bases in the middle. The CDR3 region has the DNA TGTGCCAGCAGCCAAGATCCTTTAGGCTCCTACAATGAGCAGTTCTTC. Encoded protein: CASSQDPLGSYNEQFF.

This clonotype was detected ten times or more. The CDR3 reads CRAASSATDTQYF. CDR3 nucleotide sequence: TGCAGGGCAGCTAGTTCGGCTACAGATACGCAGTATTTT. This chain uses TRBV20-1 with TRBJ2-3, with unresolved D. CDR1 and CDR2 (germline): DFQATT, SNEGSKA (reference sequence). This CDR3 contains 13 residues.

About this clonotype itself: A far larger clone is one nucleotide away, so this likely arose from a read error. This rearrangement joins TRBV6-4 to TRBJ2-3; no definite D call. This CDR3 is 11 amino acids long. The germline V gene encodes CDR1 MRHNA and CDR2 SNTAGT. The V end lost 10 bases, the J end lost 5 bases, and 10 bases lay between the germline ends. The DNA for the CDR3 is TGTGCCATCAGCTTAGGAGATACGCAGTATTTT. Its protein is CAISLGDTQYF.

This clonotype was counted ten times or more. The chain is built from TRBV20-1 and TRBJ1-3; D not certain. The CDR3 spans 12 residues. The germline CDR1 and CDR2 sequences are DFQATT and SNEGSKA (reference sequence). V lost 3 bases and J lost 0, with 3 bases in between. CDR3 nucleotides: TGCAGTGCTAGCGACTCTGGAAACACCATATATTTT. Translated: CSASDSGNTIYF.

The rearrangement joins TRBV6-4 to TRBJ1-1; no clear D. Germline V gene data show CDR1 as MRHNA and CDR2 as SNTAGT. The V end lost 3 bases, the J end lost 12 bases, and 17 bases lay between the germline ends. The CDR3 length is 13 residues. The CDR3 reads CASSELAGHGTFF. The CDR3, as DNA: TGTGCCAGCAGTGAGCTTGCAGGTCACGGGACTTTCTTT.

This clonotype was seen ten or more times. The genes are TRBV30 and TRBJ2-1, with TRBD2 as a possible D gene (6 bases). Trimming stripped 2 bases from V and 0 bases from J, with 8 bases between. The CDR3 has 14 amino acids. Germline-derived CDR1 and CDR2 are GTSNPN and SVGIG (reference sequence). CDR3 in DNA: TGTGCCTGGAGTACCGGGAGCTCCTACAATGAGCAGTTCTTC. Its protein is CAWSTGSSYNEQFF.

The chain has TRBV12-3 or TRBV12-4 and TRBJ2-1, with 10 bases identical to TRBD2. CDR3 length: 16 amino acids. V shed 1 base and J 9 bases; nucleotides not matched to a gene: 9. CDR3 DNA sequence: TGTGCCAGCAGTTTAGATGCAGCGGGAGGGCGGGGTGAGCAGTTCTTC. This gives the protein CASSLDAAGGRGEQFF.

The table lists this clonotype with many counts. This chain connects TRBV20-1 to TRBJ1-3; D not resolved. Trimming stripped 6 bases from V and 4 bases from J, with 13 bases between. Germline values: CDR1 DFQATT, CDR2 SNEGSKA (reference sequence). The CDR3 consists of 13 residues. CDR3 in amino acids: CSAPNPGGNTIYF. The CDR3 DNA sequence: TGCAGTGCCCCAAACCCGGGGGGAAACACCATATATTTT.

DNA for the CDR3: TGTGCCTGGGGGGGAAAAGGGACTAATGAAAAACTGTTTTTT. Encoded protein: CAWGGKGTNEKLFF. The genes are TRBV30 and TRBJ1-4; D perhaps matches TRBD1 (5 bases). CDR1 GTSNPN and CDR2 SVGIG come from the germline V gene (reference sequence). The CDR3 has 14 residues. The germline V and J ends were trimmed by 5 bases and 2 bases, with 12 bases remaining between them.

This chain connects TRBV5-1 to TRBJ1-2, with D uncertain. The CDR3 consists of 14 residues. V was pared by 2 bases and J by 2 bases, with 10 bases between. Germline CDR1 reads SGHRS; CDR2 reads YFSETQ. In DNA, the CDR3 is TGCGCCAGCAGCTTAGAAAGCCCCAACTATGGCTACACCTTC. Translating it yields CASSLESPNYGYTF. Full variable domain (outside the CDR3, taken from reference TRBV5-1 and TRBJ1-2): KAGVTQTPRYLIKTRGQQVTLSCSPISGHRSVSWYQQTPGQGLQFLFEYFSETQRNKGNFPGRFSGRQFSNSRSEMNVSTLELGDSALYLCASSLESPNYGYTFGSGTRLTVV.

The table lists this clonotype with many counts. V and J are TRBV7-2 and TRBJ1-6; no definite D call. Germline-derived CDR1 and CDR2 are SGHTA and FQGNSA. Trimming took 2 bases from V and 0 from J, leaving 5 bases between them. This CDR3 is built from 15 residues. The DNA for the CDR3 is TGTGCCAGCAGCTTAACCAGCTCCTATAATTCACCCCTCCACTTT. This translates into CASSLTSSYNSPLHF.